A selection of T cell receptor beta chains follows, all from one sample in a study of T cell responses to AZD1222 COVID-19 vaccine. Here immunoSEQ multiplex PCR was the method, and the copy in TCRdb shows in-frame clones only, minus some. Found here are roughly 200,000 clones, around 90% of them singletons; the top ten hold 3.5% to 4%. Source: peripheral blood, taken 28 days after the second dose of the MenACWY control vaccine. The source of these receptors is an adult who received the MenACWY meningococcal vaccine as a control. The CDR3 runs from the conserved cysteine through the conserved F or W. A D gene is named only where the DNA matches it firmly. Not every row has a clone size; where given, it reads once, few, many or a size class.

d_gene,j_gene,abundance,v_gene,CDR3nt,CDR3aa
.,TRBJ1-1,many,TRBV7-3,TGTGCCAGCAGCCAAAACGGAGGGTTCGGAATGAACACTGAAGCTTTCTTT,CASSQNGGFGMNTEAFF
TRBD2,TRBJ2-5,once,TRBV19,TGTGCCAGTAGGACCGGACTAGCGGGGGAGACCCAGTACTTC,CASRTGLAGETQYF
.,TRBJ1-1,.,TRBV27,TGTGCCAGCAGTCCCCCTTTGGGCTCAGCTTTCTTT,CASSPPLGSAFF
.,TRBJ1-1,.,TRBV7-3,TGTGCCAGCAGCTTAATGGGGGAGAACACTGAAGCTTTCTTT,CASSLMGENTEAFF
.,TRBJ2-7,.,TRBV9,TGTGCCAGCAGCGCCACAGGGAGAGAAGAGCAGTACTTC,CASSATGREEQYF
.,TRBJ1-3,few,TRBV9,TGTGCCAGCAGCGTCGCTCAGGGTCACTCTGGAAACACCATATATTTT,CASSVAQGHSGNTIYF
.,TRBJ1-1,.,TRBV24-1,TGTGCCACCTCCCGGGGGGGAGGGACTGAAGCTTTCTTT,CATSRGGGTEAFF
TRBD2,TRBJ2-7,.,TRBV10-2,TGCGCCAGCAGTGGGACTAGCGGCACCTACGAGCAGTACTTC,CASSGTSGTYEQYF
.,TRBJ1-1,.,TRBV6-5,TGTGCCAGCAGTCCTCTTAATACTGAAGCTTTCTTT,CASSPLNTEAFF
.,TRBJ1-3,.,TRBV11-2,TGTGCCAGCAGCCCTCGCCAAGGCTCTGGAAACACCATATATTTT,CASSPRQGSGNTIYF
.,TRBJ2-1,few,TRBV2,TGTGCCAGCTCAATTAACAATGAGCAGTTCTTC,CASSINNEQFF
.,TRBJ1-5,.,TRBV2,TGTGCCAGCAGTTTGAGTGTGGGGCAGCCCCAGCATTTT,CASSLSVGQPQHF
.,TRBJ1-2,.,TRBV5-1,TGCGCCAGCAGCTTGGCTTTCAGGTTTGGCTACACCTTC,CASSLAFRFGYTF
.,TRBJ2-1,.,TRBV18,TGTGCCAGCTCCTACGTTCGGACAGCATACAATGAGCAGTTCTTC,CASSYVRTAYNEQFF
.,TRBJ2-1,.,TRBV6-2/TRBV6-3,TGTGCCAGCAGTTTTGGAGGGTGGTCTGACAATGAGCAGTTCTTC,CASSFGGWSDNEQFF
.,TRBJ2-2,.,TRBV5-1,TGCGCCAGCAGCCACCCCGCCGAGGCTTCCGGGGAGCTGTTTTTT,CASSHPAEASGELFF
.,TRBJ1-4,.,TRBV6-5,TGTGCCAGCAGAAAACGAGGGGGAGAGAATGAAAAACTGTTTTTT,CASRKRGGENEKLFF
.,TRBJ2-1,once,TRBV7-3,TGTGCCAGCAGCTTACCAGGCGGCAATGAGCAGTTCTTC,CASSLPGGNEQFF
TRBD2,TRBJ2-1,few,TRBV3-1/TRBV3-2,TGTGCCAGCAGCCAAGATGTGGCTAGCGGGAGCAATGAGCAGTTCTTC,CASSQDVASGSNEQFF
.,TRBJ2-7,.,TRBV5-1,TGCGCCAGCAGCTTGGCCCAGGCCCCCTACGAGCAGTACTTC,CASSLAQAPYEQYF
.,TRBJ2-7,once,TRBV19,TGTGCCAGTAGTATAGGTCCTCGTCCCTACGAGCAGTACTTC,CASSIGPRPYEQYF
.,TRBJ2-1,.,TRBV5-1,TGCGCCAGCAGCTTACGGGAGTACAATGAGCAGTTCTTC,CASSLREYNEQFF
TRBD1,TRBJ2-7,.,TRBV18,TGTGCCAGCTCATCCGTGGGACAGTTCGCCTACGAGCAGTACTTC,CASSSVGQFAYEQYF
.,TRBJ2-5,once,TRBV20-1,TGCAGTGCTAGTGCTAGCGCAAGCCTCATGAAGGAGACCCAGTACTTC,CSASASASLMKETQYF
.,TRBJ1-2,.,TRBV7-6,TGTGCCAGCAGCCCTCAGGGGAACTATGGCTACACCTTC,CASSPQGNYGYTF
.,TRBJ1-4,.,TRBV18,TGTGCCAGCTCGCGAAATCTCCATCAGCAGGAACTGTTTTTT,CASSRNLHQQELFF
TRBD2,TRBJ2-1,.,TRBV29-1,TGCAGCGTGAATGGACTAGCGGGTTACAATGAGCAGTTCTTC,CSVNGLAGYNEQFF
.,TRBJ1-2,.,TRBV19,TGTGCCAGTAGTATAGTTCCCAACTATGGCTACACCTTC,CASSIVPNYGYTF
.,TRBJ2-2,.,TRBV11-1,TGTGCCAGCAGCTCCCGACTAGGGGTCACCGGGGAGCTGTTTTTT,CASSSRLGVTGELFF
TRBD1,TRBJ2-7,.,TRBV30,TGTGCCTGGGTCCGGGACAGCTCCTACGAGCAGTACTTC,CAWVRDSSYEQYF
TRBD1,TRBJ2-7,.,TRBV12-5,TGTGCTAGTGGTTTACCGACAGGGTCCCTCTACGAGCAGTACTTC,CASGLPTGSLYEQYF
TRBD1,TRBJ1-4,.,TRBV3-1/TRBV3-2,TGTGCCAGCAGCCGGGGACAGAGTAATGAAAAACTGTTTTTT,CASSRGQSNEKLFF
.,TRBJ1-6,.,TRBV7-2,TGTGCCAGCAGCTCGTCTTGGGACACCAATTCACCCCTCCACTTT,CASSSSWDTNSPLHF
.,TRBJ1-5,.,TRBV11-2,TGTGCCAGCAGCGGAGGACTGCCGGCTCAGCCCCAGCATTTT,CASSGGLPAQPQHF
.,TRBJ2-1,.,TRBV4-2,TGTGCCAGCAGCCAACGCCCCGGCTATAACAATGAGCAGTTCTTC,CASSQRPGYNNEQFF
.,TRBJ1-1,.,TRBV5-6,TGTGCCAGCAGCGTGACATTGAACACTGAAGCTTTCTTT,CASSVTLNTEAFF
.,TRBJ1-5,.,TRBV15,TGTGCCACCAGCAGAGAACAGGGAGCAGGTCAGCCCCAGCATTTT,CATSREQGAGQPQHF
TRBD2,TRBJ2-1,.,TRBV27,TGTGCCAGCAGTATCCTCGGACTAGCGGATGAGCAGTTCTTC,CASSILGLADEQFF
.,TRBJ1-2,.,TRBV19,TGTGCCAGTAGGGGGGGAACAGGGATCTATGGCTACACCTTC,CASRGGTGIYGYTF
.,TRBJ1-1,.,TRBV10-3,TGTGCCATCAGTGAGTACACTGAAGCTTTCTTT,CAISEYTEAFF
TRBD1,TRBJ1-3,.,TRBV5-8,TGTGCCAGCAGCTCACAGGGGATCTCTGGAAACACCATATATTTT,CASSSQGISGNTIYF
.,TRBJ1-5,once,TRBV4-2,TGTGCCAGCAGCCAAGAGGTACAGACTGGCAATCAGCCCCAGCATTTT,CASSQEVQTGNQPQHF
.,TRBJ2-2,.,TRBV9,TGTGCCAGCAGCGTAGTCTCTGGGATCACGAACACCGGGGAGCTGTTTTTT,CASSVVSGITNTGELFF
.,TRBJ2-5,.,TRBV18,TGTGCCAGCTCACCACAGCCAATATCGGGGGAGACCCAGTACTTC,CASSPQPISGETQYF
.,TRBJ2-2,.,TRBV11-2,TGTGCCAGCAGCTTAAATGGCCAGTTTGGGACCGGGGAGCTGTTTTTT,CASSLNGQFGTGELFF
.,TRBJ1-4,few,TRBV19,TGTGCCAGTAGTATTTTCCCCCGGCAGGCTGAAAAACTGTTTTTT,CASSIFPRQAEKLFF
TRBD1,TRBJ2-1,.,TRBV6-5,TGTGCCAGCAGTAGACAGGGGGCCAATGAGCAGTTCTTC,CASSRQGANEQFF
.,TRBJ1-5,.,TRBV12-3/TRBV12-4,TGTGCCAGCAGATTAGGAGGTGCGCCCCAGCATTTT,CASRLGGAPQHF
.,TRBJ1-3,.,TRBV9,TGTGCCAGCAGCGTAGCACTGGCAGTTCCAACCTCTGGAAACACCATATATTTT,CASSVALAVPTSGNTIYF
.,TRBJ1-2,.,TRBV12-3/TRBV12-4,TGTGCCAGCACCTCCGTAGTTGGCTACACCTTC,CASTSVVGYTF
.,TRBJ2-3,.,TRBV11-3,TGTGCCAGCAGCTTCAATCAGGGGTTCGGGGGCACAGATACGCAGTATTTT,CASSFNQGFGGTDTQYF
.,TRBJ2-2,.,TRBV4-1,TGCGCCAGCAGCCAAGGCCTTTGGGCCGGGGAGCTGTTTTTT,CASSQGLWAGELFF
.,TRBJ2-2,.,TRBV9,TGTGCCAGCAGCCGACGGGGCGGCACCGGGGAGCTGTTTTTT,CASSRRGGTGELFF